This T cell receptor (beta chain) was documented in a study of blood T cell repertoires in COVID-19. About the research overall: Researchers got acute and convalescent COVID-19 samples from the United States, Italy and Spain. PBMCs, B-cell-depleted T cells, or T cells were the source of the cDNA or gDNA that made up the material.

This clone showed up just a few times. As handled by the study authors: Nucleated cell number was recorded as an estimate derived from reference gene primer amplification. Data came from immunoSEQ multiplex PCR; TCRdb stores just in-frame clones and leaves some out. V and J calls and clone size are those listed in that table; D and trimming were worked out from the DNA. This repertoire shows 150,000 to 200,000 clones, more than 65% found once; its top ten account for under 3%. The germline CDR1 and CDR2 sequences are SNHLY and FYNNEI. This CDR3 spans 16 amino acids. Trimming shortened V by 1 base and J by 4 bases, and 16 bases separated the two germline ends.

V is TRBV2 and J is TRBJ2-5; tentatively, D is TRBD2 (7 bases). Input material: peripheral blood. This sequence originates from a human donor with acute or convalescent COVID-19. The donor label of this sample is uncertain. The CDR3 is CASSEGGGGRRETQYF. The CDR3 bases are TGTGCCAGCAGTGAAGGTGGGGGGGGGCGAAGAGAGACCCAGTACTTC.